The entry below gives a single T cell receptor (beta chain) sequence along with its context. Its specificity is unknown. The data were taken from a study of cytomegalovirus exposure and HLA in healthy donors. Overall study context: Both the approximately 120 validation repertoires and the 500 to 700 first-cohort repertoires used the same platform, as reported by a later analysis. Study-level findings and limits: Rare TCR sequences dominated, though some public TCRs recurred in many donors.

Assay used: immunoSEQ multiplex PCR; TCRdb lists only in-frame clones, some missing. Among some 49,000 clones listed, around 94% were seen once. The study drew the donors from its approximately 110-subject validation cohort, separate from the approximately 700-subject first cohort. Germline-derived CDR1 and CDR2 are WNHNN and SYGVQD (reference sequence). V trimming: 4 bases; J trimming: 0 bases; junction bases outside the gene matches: 7. This CDR3 spans 18 amino acids. V gene TRBV10-1 combines with J gene TRBJ2-1; 12 bases line up with TRBD2. The sequence was collected from a man between 18 and 35 years old in good health and CMV-seronegative. Sequencing was done on a sample of PBMCs. The CDR3 sequence is CASSAGLAGGSSYNEQFF. CDR3 nucleotides: TGCGCCAGCAGTGCGGGACTAGCGGGCGGAAGCTCCTACAATGAGCAGTTCTTC.